This T cell receptor beta chain derives from a study of T cell responses to AZD1222 COVID-19 vaccine. Per the germline V gene, CDR1 is ENHRY and CDR2 is SYGVKD. V was pared by 7 bases and J by 1 base, with 9 bases of the junction left unmatched. The CDR3 extends over 15 amino acids. Study results and limitations: Spike-specific TCR breadth and depth rose after two AZD1222 doses.

Note on this clone: Its antigen is not identified.

The assay was immunoSEQ multiplex PCR, and TCRdb's table has in-frame clones only and misses some. The sample contains 100,000 to 150,000 clones, around 92% of which appear only once. The sample here was peripheral blood, taken on day 0 of AZD1222 vaccination. The chain links TRBV10-3 to TRBJ1-1, with 7 positions matching TRBD1. The receptor comes from an adult in good health. The CDR3 DNA is TGTGCCATCAACGATCCGGGACAGACGAACACTGAAGCTTTCTTT. It translates to CAINDPGQTNTEAFF.